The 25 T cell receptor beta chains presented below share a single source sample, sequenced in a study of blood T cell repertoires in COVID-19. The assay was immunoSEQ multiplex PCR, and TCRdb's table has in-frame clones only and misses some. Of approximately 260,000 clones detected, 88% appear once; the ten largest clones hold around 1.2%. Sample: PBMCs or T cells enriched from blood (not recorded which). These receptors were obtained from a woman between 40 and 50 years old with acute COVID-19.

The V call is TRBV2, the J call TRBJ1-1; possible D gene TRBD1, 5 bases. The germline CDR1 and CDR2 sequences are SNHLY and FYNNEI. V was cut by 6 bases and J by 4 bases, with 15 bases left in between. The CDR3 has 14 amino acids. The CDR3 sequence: CASSRTGAGTEAFF. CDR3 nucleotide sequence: TGTGCCAGCAGCCGCACAGGAGCTGGCACTGAAGCTTTCTTT.

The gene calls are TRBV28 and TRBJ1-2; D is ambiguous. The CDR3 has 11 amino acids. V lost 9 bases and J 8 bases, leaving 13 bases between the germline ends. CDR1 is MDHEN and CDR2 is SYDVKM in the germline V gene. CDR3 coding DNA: TGTGCCAGTGGAGGACTCGGCGGCTACACCTTC. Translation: CASGGLGGYTF.

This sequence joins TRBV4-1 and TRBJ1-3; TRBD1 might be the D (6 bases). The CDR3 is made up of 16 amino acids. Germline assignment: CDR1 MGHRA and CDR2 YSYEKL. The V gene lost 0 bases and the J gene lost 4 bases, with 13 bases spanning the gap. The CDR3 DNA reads TGCGCCAGCAGCCAAGATACGGGGGGCTCAGGAAACACCATATATTTT. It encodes CASSQDTGGSGNTIYF.

For the CDR3, the DNA is TGCGCCAGCAGTAGCCTCGCAGGGATGAACACTGAAGCTTTCTTT. Translating it yields CASSSLAGMNTEAFF. The chain is built from TRBV10-1 and TRBJ1-1, with D maybe TRBD1 (5 bases). The CDR3 contains 15 residues. The germline V and J ends were trimmed by 5 bases and 0 bases, with 13 bases remaining between them. Per germline, CDR1 WNHNN and CDR2 SYGVQD (reference sequence).

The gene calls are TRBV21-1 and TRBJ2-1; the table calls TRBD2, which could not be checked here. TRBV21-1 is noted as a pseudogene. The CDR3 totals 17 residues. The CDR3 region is CASSKGNSGSTYNEQFF. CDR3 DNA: TGTGCCAGCAGCAAAGGAAATAGCGGGAGCACCTACAATGAGCAGTTCTTC.

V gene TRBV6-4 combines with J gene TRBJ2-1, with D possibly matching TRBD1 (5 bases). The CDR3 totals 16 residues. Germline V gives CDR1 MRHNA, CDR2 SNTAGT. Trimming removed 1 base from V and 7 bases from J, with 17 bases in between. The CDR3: CASSDYPGRAGNEQFF. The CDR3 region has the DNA TGTGCCAGCAGTGACTATCCAGGACGGGCAGGGAATGAGCAGTTCTTC.

The CDR3: CASSISVAVYNEQFF. Here the CDR3 DNA reads TGTGCCAGTAGTATTTCAGTAGCGGTATACAATGAGCAGTTCTTC. This sequence joins TRBV19 and TRBJ2-1; D perhaps matches TRBD2 (6 bases). From germline, CDR1 is LNHDA and CDR2 SQIVND (reference sequence). The V end lost 3 bases, the J end lost 4 bases, and 13 bases lay between the germline ends. This CDR3 is 15 amino acids long.

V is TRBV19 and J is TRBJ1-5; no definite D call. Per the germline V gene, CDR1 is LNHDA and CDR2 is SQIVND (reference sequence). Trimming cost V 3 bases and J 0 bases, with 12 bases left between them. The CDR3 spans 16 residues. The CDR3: CASSIVSGLSNQPQHF. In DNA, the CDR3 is TGTGCCAGTAGTATTGTCTCAGGACTTAGCAATCAGCCCCAGCATTTT.

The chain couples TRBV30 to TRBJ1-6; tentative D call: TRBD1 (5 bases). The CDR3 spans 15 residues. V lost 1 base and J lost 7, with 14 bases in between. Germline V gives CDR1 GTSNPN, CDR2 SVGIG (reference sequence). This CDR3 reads CAWSGGLVGNSPLHF. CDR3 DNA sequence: TGTGCCTGGAGTGGGGGCTTGGTGGGGAATTCACCCCTCCACTTT.

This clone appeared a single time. The CDR3 DNA reads as TGTGCCAGTCGGTTGACTAGCCCGCTAAGCAACAATGAGCAGTTCTTC. Its protein product is CASRLTSPLSNNEQFF. The J gene is TRBJ2-1, the V gene TRBV19, with TRBD2 matching over 7 bases. The CDR3 loop spans 16 amino acids. CDR1 and CDR2 (germline): LNHDA, SQIVND (reference sequence). After removal of 8 bases from V and 5 bases from J, the junction contained 15 bases not matched to a gene.

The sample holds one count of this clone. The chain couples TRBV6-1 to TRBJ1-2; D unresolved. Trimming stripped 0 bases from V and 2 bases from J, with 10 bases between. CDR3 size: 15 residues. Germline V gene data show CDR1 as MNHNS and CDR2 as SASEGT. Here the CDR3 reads CASSEATGWNYGYTF. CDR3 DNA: TGTGCCAGCAGTGAAGCGACGGGATGGAACTATGGCTACACCTTC.

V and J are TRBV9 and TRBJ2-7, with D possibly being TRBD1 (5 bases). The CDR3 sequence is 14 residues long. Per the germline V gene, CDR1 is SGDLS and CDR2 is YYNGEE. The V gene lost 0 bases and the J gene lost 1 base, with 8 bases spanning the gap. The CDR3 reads CASSVDQGSYEQYF. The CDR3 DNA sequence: TGTGCCAGCAGCGTAGATCAGGGATCCTACGAGCAGTACTTC. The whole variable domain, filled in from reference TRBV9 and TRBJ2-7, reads DSGVTQTPKHLITATGQRVTLRCSPRSGDLSVYWYQQSLDQGLQFLIQYYNGEERAKGNILERFSAQQFPDLHSELNLSSLELGDSALYFCASSVDQGSYEQYFGPGTRLTVT.

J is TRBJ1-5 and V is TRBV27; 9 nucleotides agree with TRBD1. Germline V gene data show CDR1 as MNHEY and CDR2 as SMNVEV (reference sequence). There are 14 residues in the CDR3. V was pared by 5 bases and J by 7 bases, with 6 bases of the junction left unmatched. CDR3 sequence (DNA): TGTGCCAGCAGTCACGGGACAGGGCAGCAGCCCCAGCATTTT. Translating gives CASSHGTGQQPQHF.

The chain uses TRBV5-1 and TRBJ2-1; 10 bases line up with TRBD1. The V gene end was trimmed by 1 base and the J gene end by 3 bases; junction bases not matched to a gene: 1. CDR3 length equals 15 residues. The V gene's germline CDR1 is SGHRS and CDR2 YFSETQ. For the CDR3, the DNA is TGCGCCAGCAGCTTGAGGACAGGGGGCTACAATGAGCAGTTCTTC. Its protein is CASSLRTGGYNEQFF.

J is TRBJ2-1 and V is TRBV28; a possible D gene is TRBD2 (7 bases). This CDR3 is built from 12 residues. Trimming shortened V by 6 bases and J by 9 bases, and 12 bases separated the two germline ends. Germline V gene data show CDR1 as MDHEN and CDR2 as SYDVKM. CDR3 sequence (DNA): TGTGCCAGCAGACTAGGGGGGGGTGAGCAGTTCTTC. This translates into CASRLGGGEQFF.

In nucleotides, the CDR3 is TGTGCCAGCAGCTTAGCGCTAGCTTTCGCAGATACGCAGTATTTT. Translating it yields CASSLALAFADTQYF. The chain links TRBV7-8 to TRBJ2-3, with D possibly matching TRBD2 (5 bases). The V end lost 0 bases, the J end lost 4 bases, and 11 bases lay between the germline ends. The CDR3 consists of 15 residues. Per germline, CDR1 SGHVS and CDR2 FQNEAQ.

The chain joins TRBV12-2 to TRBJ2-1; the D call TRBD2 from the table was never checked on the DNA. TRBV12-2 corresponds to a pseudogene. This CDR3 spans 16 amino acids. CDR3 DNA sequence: TGTGCAAGTCGCATCACTACTAGCGGGAGTGGCAATGAGCAGTTCTTC. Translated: CASRITTSGSGNEQFF.

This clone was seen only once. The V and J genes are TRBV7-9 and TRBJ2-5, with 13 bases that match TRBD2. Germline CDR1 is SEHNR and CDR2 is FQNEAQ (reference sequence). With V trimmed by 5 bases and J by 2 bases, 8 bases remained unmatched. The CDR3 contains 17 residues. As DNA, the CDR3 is TGTGCCAGCAGCCCGCGAGGACTAGCGGGAGAGCAAGAGACCCAGTACTTC. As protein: CASSPRGLAGEQETQYF.

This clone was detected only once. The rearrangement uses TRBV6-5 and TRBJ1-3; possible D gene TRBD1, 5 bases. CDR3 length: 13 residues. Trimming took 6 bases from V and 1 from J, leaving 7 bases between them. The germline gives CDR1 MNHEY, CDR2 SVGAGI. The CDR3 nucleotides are TGTGCCAGCAGACAGGTTTCTGGAAACACCATATATTTT. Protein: CASRQVSGNTIYF.

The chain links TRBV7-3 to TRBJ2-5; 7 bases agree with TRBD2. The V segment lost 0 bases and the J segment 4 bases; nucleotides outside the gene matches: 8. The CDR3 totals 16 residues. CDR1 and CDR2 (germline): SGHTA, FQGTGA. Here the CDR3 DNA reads TGTGCCAGCAGCTTAACGGGAGGGAGGCAGGGAGAGACCCAGTACTTC. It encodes CASSLTGGRQGETQYF. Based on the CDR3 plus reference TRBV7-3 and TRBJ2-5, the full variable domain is GAGVSQTPSNKVTEKGKYVELRCDPISGHTALYWYRQSLGQGPEFLIYFQGTGAADDSGLPNDRFFAVRPEGSVSTLKIQRTERGDSAVYLCASSLTGGRQGETQYFGPGTRLLVL.

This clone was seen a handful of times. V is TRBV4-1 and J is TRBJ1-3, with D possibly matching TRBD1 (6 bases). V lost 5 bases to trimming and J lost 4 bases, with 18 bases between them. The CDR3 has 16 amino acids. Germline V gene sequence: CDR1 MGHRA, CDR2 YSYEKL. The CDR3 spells CASSLFYPGAGNTIYF. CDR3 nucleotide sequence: TGCGCCAGCAGCTTATTCTACCCAGGGGCGGGAAACACCATATATTTT.

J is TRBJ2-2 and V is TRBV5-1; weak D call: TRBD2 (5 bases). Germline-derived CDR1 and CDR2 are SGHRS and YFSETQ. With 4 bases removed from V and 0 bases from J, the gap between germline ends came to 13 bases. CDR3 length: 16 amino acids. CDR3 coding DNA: TGCGCCAGCAGCAGTGAGCGGAACGCGAACACCGGGGAGCTGTTTTTT. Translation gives CASSSERNANTGELFF.

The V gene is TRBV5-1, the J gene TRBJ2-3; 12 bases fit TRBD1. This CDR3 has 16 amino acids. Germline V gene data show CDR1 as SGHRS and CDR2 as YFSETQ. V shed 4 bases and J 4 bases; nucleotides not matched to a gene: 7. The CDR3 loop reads CASSQGTGGVADTQYF. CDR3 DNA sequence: TGCGCCAGCAGCCAAGGGACAGGGGGCGTCGCAGATACGCAGTATTTT.

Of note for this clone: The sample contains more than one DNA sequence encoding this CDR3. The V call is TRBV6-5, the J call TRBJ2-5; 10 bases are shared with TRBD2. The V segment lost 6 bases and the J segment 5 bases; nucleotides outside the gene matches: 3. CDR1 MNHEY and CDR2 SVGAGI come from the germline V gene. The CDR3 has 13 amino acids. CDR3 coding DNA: TGTGCCAGCAGGGATAGCGGGGGGGAGACCCAGTACTTC. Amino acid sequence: CASRDSGGETQYF.

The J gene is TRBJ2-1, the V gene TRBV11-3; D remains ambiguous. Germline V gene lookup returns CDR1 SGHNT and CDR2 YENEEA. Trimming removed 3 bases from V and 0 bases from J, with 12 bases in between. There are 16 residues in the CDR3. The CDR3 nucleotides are TGTGCCAGCAGCTTCGGTAACAGTAGCTCCTACAATGAGCAGTTCTTC. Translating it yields CASSFGNSSSYNEQFF.